These 14 T cell receptor beta chains originate from one sample sequenced in a study of PD-1 blockade in classical Hodgkin lymphoma. Sequencing used immunoSEQ multiplex PCR; TCRdb keeps in-frame clones, though not all of them. The top ten clones hold 2.5% of a sample with around 18,000 clones, more than 65% of them seen once. The time point is: cycle 4 day 1 (C4D1), after less than 7 weeks of nivolumab. Relapse was seen in all patients after autologous stem cell transplantation, and brentuximab vedotin exposure was variable. Isolation of CD4+ T cells from thawed PBMCs was performed by magnetic negative selection. The specimen was CD4+ T cells from blood, collected before the fourth cycle of nivolumab. These receptors all stem from a human donor with classical Hodgkin lymphoma.

CDR3 residues: CASSLNQGNTEAFF. The CDR3 DNA sequence: TGTGCCAGCAGCTTAAATCAGGGTAACACTGAAGCTTTCTTT. This chain connects TRBV7-2 to TRBJ1-1, with D perhaps TRBD1 (5 bases). This CDR3 contains 14 residues. Trimming took off 2 bases at V and 2 bases at J, with 9 bases between the two ends. Germline-derived CDR1 and CDR2 are SGHTA and FQGNSA.

This clone was seen more than once but under ten times. The V gene is TRBV7-2, the J gene TRBJ2-5, with TRBD2 identical over 9 bases. The CDR3 has 14 residues. The V gene end was trimmed by 3 bases and the J gene end by 1 base; junction bases not matched to a gene: 0. Germline-derived CDR1 and CDR2 are SGHTA and FQGNSA. This chain's CDR3 is CASSFSGGQETQYF. The CDR3 DNA reads as TGTGCCAGCAGCTTTAGCGGGGGCCAAGAGACCCAGTACTTC.

This rearrangement joins TRBV5-6 to TRBJ2-1; D remains ambiguous. V was trimmed by 0 bases and J by 3 bases, leaving 13 bases between them. The CDR3 has 16 residues. CDR1 SGHDT and CDR2 YYEEEE come from the germline V gene. CDR3 in amino acids: CASSLEWGTVYNEQFF. CDR3 DNA sequence: TGTGCCAGCAGCTTGGAATGGGGTACAGTCTACAATGAGCAGTTCTTC.

This rearrangement joins TRBV7-9 to TRBJ1-2, with 11 bases matching TRBD1. J gave up 4 bases and V 1 base, and 5 bases lay outside the gene matches. Per germline, CDR1 SEHNR and CDR2 FQNEAQ (reference sequence). The CDR3 contains 16 residues. CDR3 DNA: TGTGCCAGCAGCTTAGGCGGACAGGGGGCTCTCTATGGCTACACCTTC. The encoded protein is CASSLGGQGALYGYTF.

The V and J genes are TRBV29-1 and TRBJ2-1; 7 bases match TRBD2. Germline CDR1 and CDR2: SQVTM and ANQGSEA. This CDR3 has 15 amino acids. The V and J ends lost 7 bases and 9 bases, in that order; junction bases with no gene match: 18. The CDR3 protein is CSARGTGGPLLEQFF. Here the CDR3 DNA reads TGCAGCGCCCGGGGTACGGGGGGACCGTTACTTGAGCAGTTCTTC.

The V gene is TRBV4-1, the J gene TRBJ1-5; D is possibly TRBD1 (5 bases). The V gene lost 5 bases and the J gene lost 0 bases, with 20 bases spanning the gap. CDR1 and CDR2 (germline): MGHRA, YSYEKL. The CDR3 runs to 18 residues. The chain's CDR3 is CASSNPTGRGYSNQPQHF. CDR3 sequence (DNA): TGCGCCAGCAGCAACCCCACGGGGAGGGGTTATAGCAATCAGCCCCAGCATTTT.

The chain has TRBV5-6 and TRBJ1-1, with TRBD1 matching 7 bases. Looked up from germline, CDR1 is SGHDT and CDR2 is YYEEEE. Trimming cost V 4 bases and J 6 bases; bases outside gene matches: 12. CDR3 length: 15 amino acids. CDR3 in amino acids: CASSRLTGTHAEAFF. In DNA, the CDR3 is TGTGCCAGCAGCCGCCTGACAGGGACCCACGCTGAAGCTTTCTTT.

V usage is TRBV10-3 and J usage is TRBJ2-1; D might be TRBD2 (7 bases). Looked up from germline, CDR1 is ENHRY and CDR2 is SYGVKD. Between the trimmed V and J ends, which lost 4 bases and 10 bases, there was a span of 14 bases. The CDR3 has 13 residues. The CDR3 loop is CAISGWAGAEQFF. CDR3 in DNA: TGTGCCATCAGTGGTTGGGCGGGGGCGGAGCAGTTCTTC.

This clone has a single count. V gene TRBV2 combines with J gene TRBJ1-2; D call uncertain. V was pared by 7 bases and J by 11 bases, with 17 bases between. This CDR3 is 12 amino acids long. Looked up from germline, CDR1 is SNHLY and CDR2 is FYNNEI. CDR3 sequence: CASMAGPRGYTF. The CDR3 nucleotides read TGTGCCAGCATGGCGGGCCCCCGCGGGTACACCTTC.

The rearrangement uses TRBV2 and TRBJ1-3; 7 positions match TRBD1. With 6 bases clipped from V and 3 bases from J, the junction kept 8 bases outside the gene matches. Germline CDR1 SNHLY, CDR2 FYNNEI. This CDR3 has 15 amino acids. The CDR3 protein is CASSARTGFGNTIYF. CDR3 nucleotide sequence: TGTGCCAGCAGCGCCCGGACAGGTTTTGGAAACACCATATATTTT.

The chain combines TRBV5-1 with TRBJ1-1; D is undetermined. Germline V CDR1 and CDR2: SGHRS, YFSETQ. V was cut by 1 base and J by 4 bases, with 11 bases left in between. This CDR3 has 14 residues. CDR3 sequence: CASSLQHAGTEAFF. The CDR3 nucleotides read TGCGCCAGCAGCTTGCAGCACGCGGGCACTGAAGCTTTCTTT.

This chain uses TRBV7-6 with TRBJ2-3; the match to TRBD1 covers 7 bases. Germline CDR1 reads SGHVS; CDR2 reads FNYEAQ. CDR3 size: 13 residues. Trimming cost V 4 bases and J 6 bases; bases outside gene matches: 4. The CDR3 DNA is TGTGCCAGCAGCTCCATCAGGGGGGATACGCAGTATTTT. This codes for CASSSIRGDTQYF.

This clone has more than one count but fewer than ten. This chain joins TRBV5-4 and TRBJ1-2, with a tentative D call TRBD1 (6 bases). V was cut by 1 base and J by 2 bases, with 9 bases left in between. Germline loops: CDR1 SGHNT, CDR2 YYREEE (reference sequence). CDR3 length: 14 residues. In nucleotides, the CDR3 is TGTGCCAGCAGCTTGACAGGGATGAACTATGGCTACACCTTC. Encoded protein: CASSLTGMNYGYTF.

Remarks on this clone: The DNA is omitted, as the CDR3 cannot be located on it reliably, and the CDR3 follows TCRdb's listing. This chain joins TRBV28 and TRBJ1-2. CDR1 MDHEN and CDR2 SYDVKM come from the germline V gene. The CDR3 has 18 residues if both end residues are counted. CDR3 residues: CASSPWGAGSRSYYGYIF.